This T cell receptor beta chain was documented in a study of T cell responses to AZD1222 COVID-19 vaccine. The data were produced by immunoSEQ multiplex PCR, yet TCRdb's version contains in-frame clones alone and is incomplete. Of approximately 140,000 clones listed, roughly 90% were seen once; the top ten hold 2.5% to 3.5%. This CDR3 is built from 14 residues. The V and J ends lost 3 bases and 8 bases respectively, with 16 bases between them. The germline gives CDR1 MNHEY, CDR2 SVGAGI. For this clone: Its target is not known.

Broader study findings: CD4 TCRs associated with vaccination spanned spike, dominating at 160-218 and 743-854. Possibly, clonal diversity was underestimated; donors were largely white British and included more females. Baseline seropositives among AZD1222 recipients totaled only five or six.

The rearrangement joins TRBV6-5 to TRBJ1-2; perhaps TRBD1 as D (6 bases). The sequence was obtained from an adult in good health. This sample comprised peripheral blood, obtained on day 0 of AZD1222 vaccination. Written as DNA, the CDR3 is TGTGCCAGCAGTTATGGAGTGGGGGCCGGGGGCTACACCTTC. This codes for CASSYGVGAGGYTF.